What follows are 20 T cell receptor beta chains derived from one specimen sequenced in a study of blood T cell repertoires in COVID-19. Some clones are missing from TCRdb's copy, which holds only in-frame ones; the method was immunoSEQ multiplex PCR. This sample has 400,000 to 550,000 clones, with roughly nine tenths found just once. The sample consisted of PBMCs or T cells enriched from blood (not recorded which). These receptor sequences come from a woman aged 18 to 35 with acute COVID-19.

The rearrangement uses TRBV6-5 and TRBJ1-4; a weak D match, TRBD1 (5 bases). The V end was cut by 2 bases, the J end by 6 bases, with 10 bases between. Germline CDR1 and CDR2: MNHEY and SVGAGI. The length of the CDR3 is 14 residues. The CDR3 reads CASSYTGADEKLFF. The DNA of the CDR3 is TGTGCCAGCAGTTACACTGGGGCCGATGAAAAACTGTTTTTT.

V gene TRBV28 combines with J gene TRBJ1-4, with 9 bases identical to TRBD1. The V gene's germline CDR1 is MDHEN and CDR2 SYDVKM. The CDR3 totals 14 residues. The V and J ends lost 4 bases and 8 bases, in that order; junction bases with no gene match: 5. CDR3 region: CASSSGTGPEKLFF. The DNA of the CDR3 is TGTGCCAGCAGTTCCGGGACAGGGCCGGAAAAACTGTTTTTT.

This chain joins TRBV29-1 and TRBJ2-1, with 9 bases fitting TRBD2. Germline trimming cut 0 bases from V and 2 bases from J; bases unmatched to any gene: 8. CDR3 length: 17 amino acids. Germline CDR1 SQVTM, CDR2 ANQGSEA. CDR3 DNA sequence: TGCAGCGTTGAAGATGGACGTAGCGGGAGACCCTACAATGAGCAGTTCTTC. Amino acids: CSVEDGRSGRPYNEQFF.

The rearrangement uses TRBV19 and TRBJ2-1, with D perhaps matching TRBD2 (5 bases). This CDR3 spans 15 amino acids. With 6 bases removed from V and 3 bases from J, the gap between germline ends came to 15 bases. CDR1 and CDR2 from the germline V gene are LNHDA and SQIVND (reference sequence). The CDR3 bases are TGTGCCAGTAGCAGAGGGCTATCAAACTACAATGAGCAGTTCTTC. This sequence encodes CASSRGLSNYNEQFF.

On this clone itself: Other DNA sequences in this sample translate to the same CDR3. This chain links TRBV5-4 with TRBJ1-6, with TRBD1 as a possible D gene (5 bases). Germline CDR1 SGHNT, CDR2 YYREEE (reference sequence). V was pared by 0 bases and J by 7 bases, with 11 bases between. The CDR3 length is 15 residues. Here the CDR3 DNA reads TGTGCCAGCAGCTTGGGGCAGGGATTGAATTCACCCCTCCACTTT. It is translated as CASSLGQGLNSPLHF. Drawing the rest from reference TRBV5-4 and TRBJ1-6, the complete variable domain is ETGVTQSPTHLIKTRGQQVTLRCSSQSGHNTVSWYQQALGQGPQFIFQYYREEENGRGNFPPRFSGLQFPNYSSELNVNALELDDSALYLCASSLGQGLNSPLHFGNGTRLTVT.

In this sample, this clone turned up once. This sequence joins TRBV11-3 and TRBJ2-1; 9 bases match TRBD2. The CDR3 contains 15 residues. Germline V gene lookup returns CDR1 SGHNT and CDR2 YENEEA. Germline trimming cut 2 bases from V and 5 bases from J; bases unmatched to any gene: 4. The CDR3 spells CASSLLAGVNNEQFF. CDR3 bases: TGTGCCAGCAGCTTATTAGCGGGGGTTAACAATGAGCAGTTCTTC.

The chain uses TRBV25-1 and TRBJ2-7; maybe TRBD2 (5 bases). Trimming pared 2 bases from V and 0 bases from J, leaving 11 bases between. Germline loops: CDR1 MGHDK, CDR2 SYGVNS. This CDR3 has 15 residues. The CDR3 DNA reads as TGTGCCAGCAGTGAAACCGGGAAAAGCTCCTACGAGCAGTACTTC. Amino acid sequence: CASSETGKSSYEQYF.

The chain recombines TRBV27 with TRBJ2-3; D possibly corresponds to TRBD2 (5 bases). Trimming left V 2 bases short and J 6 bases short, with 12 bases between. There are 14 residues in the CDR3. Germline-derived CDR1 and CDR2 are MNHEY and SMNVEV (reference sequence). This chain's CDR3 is CASSLLALADTQYF. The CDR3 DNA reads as TGTGCCAGCAGTTTACTTGCGCTAGCCGATACGCAGTATTTT.

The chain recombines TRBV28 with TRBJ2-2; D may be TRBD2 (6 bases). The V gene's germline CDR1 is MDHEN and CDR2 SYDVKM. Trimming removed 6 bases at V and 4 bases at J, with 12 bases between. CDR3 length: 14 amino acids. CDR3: CASSLGGFTGELFF. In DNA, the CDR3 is TGTGCCAGCAGCCTGGGGGGTTTCACCGGGGAGCTGTTTTTT. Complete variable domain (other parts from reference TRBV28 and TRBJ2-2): DVKVTQSSRYLVKRTGEKVFLECVQDMDHENMFWYRQDPGLGLRLIYFSYDVKMKEKGDIPEGYSVSREKKERFSLILESASTNQTSMYLCASSLGGFTGELFFGEGSRLTVL.

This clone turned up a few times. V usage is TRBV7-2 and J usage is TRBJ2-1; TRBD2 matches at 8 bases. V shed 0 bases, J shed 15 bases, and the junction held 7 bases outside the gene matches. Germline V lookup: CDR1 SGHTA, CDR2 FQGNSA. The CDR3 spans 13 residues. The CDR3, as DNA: TGTGCCAGCAGCTTAGCCTCCTGGACTAGCCTGTTCTTC. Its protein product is CASSLASWTSLFF.

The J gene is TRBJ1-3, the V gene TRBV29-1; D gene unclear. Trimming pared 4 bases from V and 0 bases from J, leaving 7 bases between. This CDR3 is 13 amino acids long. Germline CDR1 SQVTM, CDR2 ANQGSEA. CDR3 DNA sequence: TGCAGCGTTGGACTCCCCTCTGGAAACACCATATATTTT. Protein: CSVGLPSGNTIYF.

In nucleotides, the CDR3 is TGTGCCAGTAGGCCTACAGGGTATGGGTATGAAAAACTGTTTTTT. Residues: CASRPTGYGYEKLFF. This chain connects TRBV19 to TRBJ1-4; possible D gene TRBD1, 6 bases. With 6 bases removed from V and 6 bases from J, the gap between germline ends came to 17 bases. CDR3 length: 15 residues. CDR1 LNHDA and CDR2 SQIVND come from the germline V gene (reference sequence). The whole variable domain, remainder taken from reference TRBV19 and TRBJ1-4, is DGGITQSPKYLFRKEGQNVTLSCEQNLNHDAMYWYRQDPGQGLRLIYYSQIVNDFQKGDIAEGYSVSREKKESFPLTVTSAQKNPTAFYLCASRPTGYGYEKLFFGSGTQLSVL.

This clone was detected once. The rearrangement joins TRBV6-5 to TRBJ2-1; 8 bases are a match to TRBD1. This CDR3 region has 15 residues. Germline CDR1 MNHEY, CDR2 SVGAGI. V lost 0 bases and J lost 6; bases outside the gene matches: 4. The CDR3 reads CASSYSGTGPNEQFF. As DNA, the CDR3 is TGTGCCAGCAGTTACTCAGGGACAGGACCCAATGAGCAGTTCTTC.

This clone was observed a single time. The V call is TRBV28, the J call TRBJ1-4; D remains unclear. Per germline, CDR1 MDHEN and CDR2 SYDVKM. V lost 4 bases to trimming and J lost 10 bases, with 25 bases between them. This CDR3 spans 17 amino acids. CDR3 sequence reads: CASSSRYGGPFEGKLFF. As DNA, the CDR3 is TGTGCCAGCAGTTCCCGTTACGGAGGGCCATTCGAAGGAAAACTGTTTTTT.

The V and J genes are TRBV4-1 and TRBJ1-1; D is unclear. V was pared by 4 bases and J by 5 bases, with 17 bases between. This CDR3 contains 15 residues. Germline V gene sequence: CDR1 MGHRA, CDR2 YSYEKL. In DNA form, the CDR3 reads TGCGCCAGCAGCCTTTTCGGGCTAACGGGGACTGAAGCTTTCTTT. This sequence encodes CASSLFGLTGTEAFF.

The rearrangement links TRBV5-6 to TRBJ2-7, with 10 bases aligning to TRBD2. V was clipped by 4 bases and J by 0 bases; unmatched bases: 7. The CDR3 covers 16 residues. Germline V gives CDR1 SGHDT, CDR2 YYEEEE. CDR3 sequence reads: CASSERLAGGSYEQYF. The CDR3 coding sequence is TGTGCCAGCAGCGAGCGGTTAGCGGGGGGCTCCTACGAGCAGTACTTC.

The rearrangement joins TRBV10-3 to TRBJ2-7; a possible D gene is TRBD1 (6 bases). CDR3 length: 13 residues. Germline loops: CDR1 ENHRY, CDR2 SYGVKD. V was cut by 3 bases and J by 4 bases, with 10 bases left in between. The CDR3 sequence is CAISEQGKYEQYF. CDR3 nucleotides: TGTGCCATCAGTGAACAGGGAAAGTACGAGCAGTACTTC.

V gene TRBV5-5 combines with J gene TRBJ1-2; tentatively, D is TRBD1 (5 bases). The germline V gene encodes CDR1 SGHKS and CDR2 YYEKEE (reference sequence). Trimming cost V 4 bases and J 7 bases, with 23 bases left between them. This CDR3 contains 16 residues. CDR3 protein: CASSPTYGGERAGYTF. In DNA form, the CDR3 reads TGTGCCAGCAGCCCCACCTATGGAGGGGAGAGGGCTGGCTACACCTTC.

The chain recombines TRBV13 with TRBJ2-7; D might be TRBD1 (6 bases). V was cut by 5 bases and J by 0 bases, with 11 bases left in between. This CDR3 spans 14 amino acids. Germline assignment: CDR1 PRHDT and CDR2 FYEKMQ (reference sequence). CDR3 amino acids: CASSRTGSSYEQYF. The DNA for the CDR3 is TGTGCCAGCAGCCGCACAGGGAGCTCCTACGAGCAGTACTTC. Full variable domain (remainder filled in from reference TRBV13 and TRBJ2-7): AAGVIQSPRHLIKEKRETATLKCYPIPRHDTVYWYQQGPGQDPQFLISFYEKMQSDKGSIPDRFSAQQFSDYHSELNMSSLELGDSALYFCASSRTGSSYEQYFGPGTRLTVT.

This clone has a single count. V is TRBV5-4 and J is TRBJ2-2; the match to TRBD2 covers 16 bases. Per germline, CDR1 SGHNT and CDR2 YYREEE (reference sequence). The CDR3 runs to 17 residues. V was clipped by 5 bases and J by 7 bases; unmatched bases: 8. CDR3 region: CASRSGTSGGANGELFF. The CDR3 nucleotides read TGTGCCAGCAGATCCGGGACTAGCGGGGGGGCTAACGGGGAGCTGTTTTTT.